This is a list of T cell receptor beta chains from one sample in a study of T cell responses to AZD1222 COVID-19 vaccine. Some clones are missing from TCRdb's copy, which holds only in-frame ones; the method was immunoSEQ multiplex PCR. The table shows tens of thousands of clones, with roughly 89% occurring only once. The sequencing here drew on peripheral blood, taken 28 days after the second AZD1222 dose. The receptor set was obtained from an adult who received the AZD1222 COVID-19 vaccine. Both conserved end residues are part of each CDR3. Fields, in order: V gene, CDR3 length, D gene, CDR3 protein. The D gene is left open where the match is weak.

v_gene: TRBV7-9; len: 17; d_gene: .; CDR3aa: CASGDSQSAGHTDTQYF
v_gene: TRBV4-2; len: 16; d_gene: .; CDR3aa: CASSQEAGDLYYGYTF
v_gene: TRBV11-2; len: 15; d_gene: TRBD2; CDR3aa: CASGVRGRPQETQYF
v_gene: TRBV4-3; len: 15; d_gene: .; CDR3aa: CASSQDLGINNEQFF
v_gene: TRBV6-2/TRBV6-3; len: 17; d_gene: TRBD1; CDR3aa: CASTPGAQGAFTDTQYF
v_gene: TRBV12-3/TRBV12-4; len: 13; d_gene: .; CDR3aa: CASSYSPDVEQYF
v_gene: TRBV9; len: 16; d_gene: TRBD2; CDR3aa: CASSVVSGGPTGELFF
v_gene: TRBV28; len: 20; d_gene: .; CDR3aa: CASSFPGRPAGGDLNQPQHF
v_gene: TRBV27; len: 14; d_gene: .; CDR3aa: CASSYGNTVNGYTF
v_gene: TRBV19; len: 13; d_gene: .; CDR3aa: CASRPEARQPQHF
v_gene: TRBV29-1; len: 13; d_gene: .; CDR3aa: CSVEDNRATEAFF
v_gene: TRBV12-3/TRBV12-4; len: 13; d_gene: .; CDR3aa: CASSRTGNQPQHF
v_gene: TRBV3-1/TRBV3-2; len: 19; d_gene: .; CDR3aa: CASSQDLRTVRADNSPLHF
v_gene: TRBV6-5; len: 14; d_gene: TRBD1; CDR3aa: CASSTGGAGTEAFF
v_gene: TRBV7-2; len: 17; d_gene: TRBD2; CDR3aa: CASSPRTSGGAIYEQFF
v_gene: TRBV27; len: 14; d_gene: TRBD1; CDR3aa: CASSPRTGGYEQYF